Following are 32 T cell receptor beta chains from one sample sequenced in a study of blood T cell repertoires in COVID-19. The data were produced by immunoSEQ multiplex PCR, yet TCRdb's version contains in-frame clones alone and is incomplete. The sample lists a few hundred thousand clones; roughly 90% were seen once. Sequenced input: PBMCs or T cells enriched from blood (not recorded which). The receptors stem from a woman in her twenties or thirties who had recovered from COVID-19.

The V call is TRBV7-6, the J call TRBJ2-5; 7 bases match TRBD2. Germline V gene data show CDR1 as SGHVS and CDR2 as FNYEAQ. This CDR3 has 13 amino acids. V lost 4 bases and J lost 5; bases outside the gene matches: 4. The CDR3 bases are TGTGCCAGCAGCTCCGTCGGGAGGGAGACCCAGTACTTC. It encodes CASSSVGRETQYF.

A word on this clone: Other nucleotide sequences from this sample produce the same CDR3. The chain carries TRBV7-2 and TRBJ2-1, with a tentative D call TRBD1 (6 bases). Trimming cost V 6 bases and J 3 bases, with 15 bases left between them. The length of the CDR3 is 15 residues. Germline V gene sequence: CDR1 SGHTA, CDR2 FQGNSA. Here the CDR3 DNA reads TGTGCCAGCAGTTCTACCGGGACAAACTACAATGAGCAGTTCTTC. Translation: CASSSTGTNYNEQFF.

The chain has TRBV28 and TRBJ1-3; D might be TRBD1 (5 bases). Looked up from germline, CDR1 is MDHEN and CDR2 is SYDVKM. This CDR3 is 18 amino acids long. V shed 2 bases and J shed 0 bases, with 17 bases lying between them. The CDR3 protein is CASSLGLGLGASGNTIYF. The CDR3 DNA reads TGTGCCAGCAGTTTAGGGCTAGGCCTTGGGGCCTCTGGAAACACCATATATTTT.

V gene TRBV2 combines with J gene TRBJ1-1, with D possibly TRBD1 on 5 matching bases. Trimming cost V 2 bases and J 4 bases, with 8 bases left between them. CDR3 length: 13 residues. Looked up from germline, CDR1 is SNHLY and CDR2 is FYNNEI. The CDR3 spells CASSERQGTEAFF. DNA of the CDR3: TGTGCCAGCAGTGAAAGGCAGGGCACTGAAGCTTTCTTT.

The chain is built from TRBV27 and TRBJ2-5; 8 bases line up with TRBD2. Germline CDR1 and CDR2: MNHEY and SMNVEV (reference sequence). V lost 2 bases and J lost 4; bases outside the gene matches: 3. The CDR3 has 14 residues. This CDR3 is CASSLAGGGETQYF. DNA of the CDR3: TGTGCCAGCAGTTTAGCGGGAGGAGGAGAGACCCAGTACTTC.

This rearrangement joins TRBV7-8 to TRBJ1-1, with D perhaps TRBD1 (6 bases). The CDR3 covers 16 residues. Germline values: CDR1 SGHVS, CDR2 FQNEAQ. V was shortened by 1 base and J by 6 bases, with 18 bases between the two germline ends. In DNA form, the CDR3 reads TGTGCCAGCAGCTTAGATATTGGAGCTCAGGGGTCTGAAGCTTTCTTT. Amino acids: CASSLDIGAQGSEAFF.

The rearrangement links TRBV7-9 to TRBJ1-1, with D perhaps TRBD1 (6 bases). CDR3 size: 17 residues. Germline lookup yields CDR1 SEHNR and CDR2 FQNEAQ (reference sequence). V was cut by 2 bases and J by 6 bases, with 22 bases left in between. The CDR3 coding sequence is TGTGCCAGCAGCTTATTTTCTTGGGACAAACCGACCGCTGAAGCTTTCTTT. It yields the protein CASSLFSWDKPTAEAFF.

This clone has only one observation. This chain links TRBV12-3 or TRBV12-4 with TRBJ2-2; D gene ambiguous. Trimming took off 5 bases at V and 8 bases at J, with 12 bases between the two ends. The CDR3 runs to 13 residues. The CDR3 loop is CASSAVHTGELFF. CDR3 DNA sequence: TGTGCCAGCAGTGCGGTCCATACGGGGGAGCTGTTTTTT.

This chain links TRBV3-1 (or the pseudogene TRBV3-2) with TRBJ2-7; D ambiguous. This CDR3 comprises 15 residues. The germline V gene has CDR1 LGHDT and CDR2 YNNKEL (reference sequence). With 4 bases removed from V and 3 bases from J, the gap between germline ends came to 16 bases. DNA for the CDR3: TGTGCCAGCAGCCCCTCCCGGGTCCTACTCTACGAGCAGTACTTC. This codes for CASSPSRVLLYEQYF.

This sequence joins TRBV5-5 and TRBJ1-1, with D possibly TRBD1 on 6 matching bases. Germline loops: CDR1 SGHKS, CDR2 YYEKEE (reference sequence). CDR3 length: 15 residues. Trimming shortened V by 3 bases and J by 3 bases, and 15 bases separated the two germline ends. CDR3 in DNA: TGTGCCAGCAGCTGGGCAGGGGATCTGTACACTGAAGCTTTCTTT. Protein sequence: CASSWAGDLYTEAFF.

The chain combines TRBV2 with TRBJ1-6, with unresolved D. In germline, CDR1 is SNHLY, CDR2 FYNNEI. The CDR3 is made up of 16 amino acids. Trimming removed 8 bases at V and 5 bases at J, with 19 bases between. Here the CDR3 DNA reads TGTGCCAGCCGAGAACGGGGTCGGCGGAATAATTCACCCCTCCACTTT. The encoded protein is CASRERGRRNNSPLHF. The complete variable domain, with remaining parts taken from reference TRBV2 and TRBJ1-6, reads EPEVTQTPSHQVTQMGQEVILRCVPISNHLYFYWYRQILGQKVEFLVSFYNNEISEKSEIFDDQFSVERPDGSNFTLKIRSTKLEDSAMYFCASRERGRRNNSPLHFGNGTRLTVT.

This sequence joins TRBV18 and TRBJ1-4, with TRBD1 matching over 8 bases. V lost 1 base, J lost 4 bases, and 5 bases stayed unmatched. Per germline, CDR1 KGHSH and CDR2 LQKENI. The CDR3 is 16 amino acids. The CDR3 reads CASSPLQGADNEKLFF. The CDR3 DNA reads TGTGCCAGCTCACCACTCCAGGGGGCTGATAATGAAAAACTGTTTTTT.

The chain links TRBV7-3 to TRBJ1-2; 8 bases match TRBD1. After removal of 4 bases from V and 5 bases from J, the junction contained 3 bases not matched to a gene. The germline gives CDR1 SGHTA, CDR2 FQGTGA. The CDR3 length is 13 residues. The chain's CDR3 is CASSSRTGYGYTF. The CDR3 region has the DNA TGTGCCAGCAGCTCGAGGACAGGGTATGGCTACACCTTC.

V gene TRBV28 combines with J gene TRBJ1-2, with a tentative D call TRBD1 (6 bases). This CDR3 has 17 amino acids. Germline V gives CDR1 MDHEN, CDR2 SYDVKM. V lost 5 bases and J lost 7, with 26 bases in between. CDR3 in DNA: TGTGCCAGCAGTGGGACGGACAGCAGGGGAAGGGCTCTTGGCTACACCTTC. Translation: CASSGTDSRGRALGYTF.

The chain joins TRBV28 to TRBJ1-2, with TRBD1 identical over 8 bases. This CDR3 is built from 17 residues. The junction had 23 bases not matched to a gene; V was cut back by 9 bases and J by 8 bases. Germline CDR1 MDHEN, CDR2 SYDVKM. The CDR3 region has the DNA TGTGCCAGTTACTACGGGAATATAAAAACAGGGGGTAGAGGCTACACCTTC. Amino acid sequence: CASYYGNIKTGGRGYTF.

The J gene is TRBJ1-1, the V gene TRBV19; D uncertain. V gave up 1 base and J gave up 5 bases, with 17 bases separating them. Germline-derived CDR1 and CDR2 are LNHDA and SQIVND (reference sequence). The CDR3 sequence is 16 residues long. The CDR3 DNA reads TGTGCCAGTAGTATAGGGTCCGACGGAGGATATACTGAAGCTTTCTTT. This codes for CASSIGSDGGYTEAFF.

This chain connects TRBV7-2 to TRBJ2-3; TRBD1 agrees at 7 bases. Germline CDR1 and CDR2: SGHTA and FQGNSA. Trimming at V came to 8 bases and at J to 4 bases, leaving 15 bases not matched to a gene. CDR3 length: 16 amino acids. The CDR3 coding sequence is TGTGCCAGCGCAGAGGGACAGCCAAAGGTCGCAGATACGCAGTATTTT. Protein: CASAEGQPKVADTQYF.

CDR3 nucleotide sequence: TGTGCCAGCAGCTTGGAGGTCACGGGGGACAGCGGGGAGCTGTTTTTT. It encodes CASSLEVTGDSGELFF. The rearrangement joins TRBV5-6 to TRBJ2-2, with a weak D call TRBD1 (7 bases). The germline V gene encodes CDR1 SGHDT and CDR2 YYEEEE. V was trimmed by 0 bases and J by 7 bases, leaving 16 bases between them. This CDR3 has 16 amino acids.

In DNA form, the CDR3 reads TGTGCCAGCAGGGGGCTAGGGACATGGAGTAATGAGCAGTTCTTC. This codes for CASRGLGTWSNEQFF. V usage is TRBV2 and J usage is TRBJ2-1; maybe TRBD1 (6 bases). This CDR3 has 15 amino acids. The germline V gene encodes CDR1 SNHLY and CDR2 FYNNEI. V lost 6 bases and J lost 7, with 19 bases in between.

The chain carries TRBV18 and TRBJ2-7, with a possible D match to TRBD1 (5 bases). Germline V CDR1 and CDR2: KGHSH, LQKENI. V was pared by 3 bases and J by 5 bases, with 17 bases between. The CDR3 is made up of 15 amino acids. The CDR3 bases are TGTGCCAGCTCACCCCCCTCGACAGATCGTAACGAGCAGTACTTC. This encodes CASSPPSTDRNEQYF.

The gene calls are TRBV12-3 or TRBV12-4 and TRBJ1-5, with D hard to call. Trimming cost V 8 bases and J 4 bases, with 9 bases left between them. The CDR3 spans 12 residues. CDR3 region: CASSEGNQPQHF. CDR3 DNA sequence: TGTGCCAGCTCTGAGGGTAATCAGCCCCAGCATTTT.

This chain uses TRBV27 with TRBJ1-6; 7 nucleotides agree with TRBD1. CDR3 length: 14 residues. With V trimmed by 2 bases and J by 10 bases, 5 bases remained unmatched. From germline, CDR1 is MNHEY and CDR2 SMNVEV (reference sequence). The CDR3 loop is CASSLAQGGSPLHF. Here the CDR3 DNA reads TGTGCCAGCAGTTTAGCTCAGGGGGGCTCACCCCTCCACTTT.

The CDR3 protein is CASSSGTANEKLFF. CDR3 in DNA: TGCGCCAGCAGCTCGGGGACAGCTAATGAAAAACTGTTTTTT. The chain combines TRBV5-1 with TRBJ1-4; 7 bases line up with TRBD1. This CDR3 has 14 amino acids. In germline, CDR1 is SGHRS, CDR2 YFSETQ. V lost 3 bases and J lost 3; bases outside the gene matches: 2.

CDR3 region: CSVESAGEAYNEQFF. The CDR3 DNA reads as TGCAGCGTTGAATCGGCGGGAGAAGCCTACAATGAGCAGTTCTTC. The rearrangement joins TRBV29-1 to TRBJ2-1; 7 bases are a match to TRBD2. Germline V gives CDR1 SQVTM, CDR2 ANQGSEA. The V segment lost 2 bases and the J segment 2 bases; nucleotides outside the gene matches: 6. This CDR3 is 15 amino acids long.

The sample holds one count of this clone. Other DNA sequences in the same sample also yield this CDR3. The chain recombines TRBV5-1 with TRBJ2-3, with 8 bases matching TRBD2. V dropped 0 bases and J dropped 1; count of bases not matched to a gene: 4. CDR1 is SGHRS and CDR2 is YFSETQ in the germline V gene. The CDR3 has 16 amino acids. The CDR3 nucleotides read TGCGCCAGCAGCTTGGCGCCAGCGGGGGGCACAGATACGCAGTATTTT. As protein: CASSLAPAGGTDTQYF.

This clone came up a few times. The V gene is TRBV5-6, the J gene TRBJ1-2; 7 nucleotides agree with TRBD1. CDR1 is SGHDT and CDR2 is YYEEEE in the germline V gene. V was clipped by 4 bases and J by 4 bases; unmatched bases: 10. The CDR3 sequence is 15 residues long. CDR3 in amino acids: CASSTAGGQVYGYTF. Written as DNA, the CDR3 is TGTGCCAGCAGCACCGCCGGAGGACAGGTCTATGGCTACACCTTC.

This sequence joins TRBV7-8 and TRBJ2-7; the match to TRBD1 covers 9 bases. Germline V gene sequence: CDR1 SGHVS, CDR2 FQNEAQ. The CDR3 length is 16 residues. V lost 7 bases and J lost 4; bases outside the gene matches: 14. CDR3 residues: CASTLGRGQGWYEQYF. CDR3 coding DNA: TGTGCCAGCACTTTGGGACGGGGACAGGGTTGGTACGAGCAGTACTTC.

This clone showed up just once. The chain links TRBV5-8 to TRBJ1-2; no reliable D call. The germline V gene encodes CDR1 SGHTS and CDR2 YDEGEE. This CDR3 has 15 amino acids. The germline V and J ends were trimmed by 0 bases and 3 bases, with 12 bases remaining between them. The CDR3 region is CASSLGGKGHYGYTF. CDR3 sequence (DNA): TGTGCCAGCAGCTTGGGAGGGAAAGGACACTATGGCTACACCTTC.

This chain's CDR3 is CASRTPGTGDYGYTF. The CDR3 coding sequence is TGTGCCAGCAGAACTCCCGGGACAGGGGACTATGGCTACACCTTC. The chain is built from TRBV6-6 and TRBJ1-2; 10 bases match TRBD1. V lost 6 bases, J lost 3 bases, and 7 bases stayed unmatched. Germline CDR1 MNHNY, CDR2 SVGAGI (reference sequence). This CDR3 region has 15 residues.

The rearrangement joins TRBV9 to TRBJ1-2; 8 nucleotides agree with TRBD1. The CDR3 has 15 residues. V trimming: 4 bases; J trimming: 8 bases; junction bases outside the gene matches: 13. Germline-derived CDR1 and CDR2 are SGDLS and YYNGEE. The CDR3 DNA reads as TGTGCCAGCAGCAAAGGGGACAGGTCCGCGGGGGGCTACACCTTC. Its translation is CASSKGDRSAGGYTF.

Written as DNA, the CDR3 is TGTGCCACCAGATTCGGCGGGAACCACGGTGAGCAGTTCTTC. Protein sequence: CATRFGGNHGEQFF. The J gene is TRBJ2-1, the V gene TRBV24-1; D might be TRBD2 (6 bases). The CDR3 sequence is 14 residues long. Germline CDR1 reads KGHDR; CDR2 reads SFDVKD. Trimming took 7 bases from V and 9 from J, leaving 18 bases between them.

The rearrangement uses TRBV24-1 and TRBJ2-3; 14 positions match TRBD2. Germline trimming cut 5 bases from V and 9 bases from J; bases unmatched to any gene: 6. The CDR3 sequence is 15 residues long. Germline V gene sequence: CDR1 KGHDR, CDR2 SFDVKD. The CDR3, as DNA: TGTGCCACCAGTGGACTAGCGGGAGGGCGCGACACGCAGTATTTT. Its translation: CATSGLAGGRDTQYF.